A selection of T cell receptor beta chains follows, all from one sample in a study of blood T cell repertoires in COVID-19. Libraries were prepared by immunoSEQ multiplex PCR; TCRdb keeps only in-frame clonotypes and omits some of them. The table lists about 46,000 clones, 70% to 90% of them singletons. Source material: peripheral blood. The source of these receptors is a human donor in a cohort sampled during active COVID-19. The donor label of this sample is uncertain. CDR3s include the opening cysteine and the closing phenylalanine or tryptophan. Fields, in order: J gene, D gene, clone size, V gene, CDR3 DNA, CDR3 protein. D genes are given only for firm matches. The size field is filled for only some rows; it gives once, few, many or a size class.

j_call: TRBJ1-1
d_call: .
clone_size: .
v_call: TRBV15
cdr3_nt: TGTGCCACCAGCAGAGTCAGGGGATCCATGAACACTGAAGCTTTCTTT
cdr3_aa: CATSRVRGSMNTEAFF

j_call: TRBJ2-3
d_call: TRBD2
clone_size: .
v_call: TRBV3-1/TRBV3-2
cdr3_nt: TGTGCCAGCAGCCGGGGGACTAGCGGGGGAGGGGATACGCAGTATTTT
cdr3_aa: CASSRGTSGGGDTQYF

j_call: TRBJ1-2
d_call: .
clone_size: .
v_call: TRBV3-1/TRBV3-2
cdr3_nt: TGTGCCAGCAGCCAAATAAGCCCCTCTAACTATGGCTACACCTTC
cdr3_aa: CASSQISPSNYGYTF

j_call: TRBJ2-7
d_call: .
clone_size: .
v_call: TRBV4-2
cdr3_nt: TGTGCCAGCAGCCAACCGGGAGACAATTACGAGCAGTACTTC
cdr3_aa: CASSQPGDNYEQYF

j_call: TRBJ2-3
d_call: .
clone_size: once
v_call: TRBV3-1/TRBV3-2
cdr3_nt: TGTGCCAGCAGCCTTGGGGGCAGAGATACGCAGTATTTT
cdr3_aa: CASSLGGRDTQYF

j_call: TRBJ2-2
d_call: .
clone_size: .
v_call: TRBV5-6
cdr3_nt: TGTGCCAGCAGCTGGGCCACCGGGGAGCTGTTTTTT
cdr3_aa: CASSWATGELFF

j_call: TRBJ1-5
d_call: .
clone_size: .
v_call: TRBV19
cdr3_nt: TGTGCCAGTAGTGAAACGCGTCAGCCCCAGCATTTT
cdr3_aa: CASSETRQPQHF

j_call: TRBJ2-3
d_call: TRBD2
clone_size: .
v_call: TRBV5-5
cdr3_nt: TGTGCCACCGGAGAGGGGGTTAGCGGGACCACAGATACGCAGTATTTT
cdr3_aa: CATGEGVSGTTDTQYF

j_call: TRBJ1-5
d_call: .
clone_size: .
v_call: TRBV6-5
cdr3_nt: TGTGCCAGCAGCCAGGGGAATCAGCCCCAGCATTTT
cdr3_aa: CASSQGNQPQHF

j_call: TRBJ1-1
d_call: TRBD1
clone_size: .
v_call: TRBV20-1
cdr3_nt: TGCAGTGCTGGGGACAGCACTGAAGCTTTCTTT
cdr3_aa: CSAGDSTEAFF

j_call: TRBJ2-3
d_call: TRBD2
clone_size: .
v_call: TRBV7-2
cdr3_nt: TGTGCCAGCAGCCCCCGGACTAGCGGGGGGGCAGGAGATACGCAGTATTTT
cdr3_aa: CASSPRTSGGAGDTQYF

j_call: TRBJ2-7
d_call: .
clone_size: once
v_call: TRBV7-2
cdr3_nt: TGTGCCAGCAGCAATTCGGGTAACTCCTACGAGCAGTACTTC
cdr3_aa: CASSNSGNSYEQYF

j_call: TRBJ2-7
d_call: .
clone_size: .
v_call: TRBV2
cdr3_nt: TGTGCCAGCAGACAGGAACCAAGCTCCTACGAGCAGTACTTC
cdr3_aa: CASRQEPSSYEQYF

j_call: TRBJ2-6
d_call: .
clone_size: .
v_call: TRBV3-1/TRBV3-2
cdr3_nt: TGTGCCAGCAGCCAAAGGAGGGGCTCTGGGGCCAACGTCCTGACTTTC
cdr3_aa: CASSQRRGSGANVLTF

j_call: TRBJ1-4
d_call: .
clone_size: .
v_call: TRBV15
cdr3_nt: TGTGCCACCAGCTTCAGGGACTTCGGTGAAAAACTGTTTTTT
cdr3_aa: CATSFRDFGEKLFF

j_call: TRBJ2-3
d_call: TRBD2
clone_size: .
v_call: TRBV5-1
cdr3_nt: TGCGCCAGCAGCTTGGGATTGTCGGCTAGCGGGGGGTTCACAGATACGCAGTATTTT
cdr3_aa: CASSLGLSASGGFTDTQYF

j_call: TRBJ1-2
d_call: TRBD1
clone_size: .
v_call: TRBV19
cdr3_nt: TGTGCCAGTAGGGACAGGGGTTTAGCTAACTATGGCTACACCTTC
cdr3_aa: CASRDRGLANYGYTF

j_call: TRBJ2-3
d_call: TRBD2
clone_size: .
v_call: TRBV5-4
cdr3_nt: TGTGCCAGCAGCTCGAGACTAGCGGGGGAGTCCTTAAGCACAGATACGCAGTATTTT
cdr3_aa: CASSSRLAGESLSTDTQYF

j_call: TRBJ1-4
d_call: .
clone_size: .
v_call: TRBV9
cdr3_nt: TGTGCCAGCAGCGTAGGGTTGGATGGGACTAATGAAAAATTGTTTTTT
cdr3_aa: CASSVGLDGTNEKLFF

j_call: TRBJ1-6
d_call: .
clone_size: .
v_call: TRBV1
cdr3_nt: TGCACCAGCAGCCAAGATTGGGCAGCTCGCTTTAGCTCCTATAATTCACCCCTCCACTTT
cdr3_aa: CTSSQDWAARFSSYNSPLHF

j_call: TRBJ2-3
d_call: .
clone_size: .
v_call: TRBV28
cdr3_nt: TGTGCCAGCAGTCCCACGGCGGGGATCACAGATACGCAGTATTTT
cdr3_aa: CASSPTAGITDTQYF

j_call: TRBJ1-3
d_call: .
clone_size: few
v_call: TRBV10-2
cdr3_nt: TGCGCCAGCAGTGAGTCGGGCGGAGGGAACACCATATATTTT
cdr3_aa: CASSESGGGNTIYF

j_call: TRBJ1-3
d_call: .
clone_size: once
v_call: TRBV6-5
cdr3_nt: TGTGCCATCGCCACGGACAACGGCCGCACCATATATTTT
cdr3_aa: CAIATDNGRTIYF

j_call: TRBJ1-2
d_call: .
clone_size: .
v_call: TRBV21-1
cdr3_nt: TGTGCCAGCAGCCCCCGACAGGGTCCCCGCTATGGCTACACCTTC
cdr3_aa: CASSPRQGPRYGYTF

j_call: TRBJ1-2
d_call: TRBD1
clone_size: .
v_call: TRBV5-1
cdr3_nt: TGCGCCAGCAGCTCAGGGGGCGGAAACTATGGCTACACCTTC
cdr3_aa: CASSSGGGNYGYTF

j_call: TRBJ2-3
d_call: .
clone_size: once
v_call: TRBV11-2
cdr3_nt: TGTGCCAGCAGCTTTCCCCCTTCCGTCACAGATACGCAGTATTTT
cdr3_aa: CASSFPPSVTDTQYF

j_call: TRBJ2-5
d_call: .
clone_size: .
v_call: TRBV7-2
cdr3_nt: TGTGCCAGCAGCCCACCCCGGGAAAATCATAAGACCCAGTACTTC
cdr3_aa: CASSPPRENHKTQYF

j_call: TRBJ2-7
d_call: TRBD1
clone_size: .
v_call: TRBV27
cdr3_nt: TGTGCCACCGGACAGGGGAAGTACGAGCAGTACTTC
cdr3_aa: CATGQGKYEQYF

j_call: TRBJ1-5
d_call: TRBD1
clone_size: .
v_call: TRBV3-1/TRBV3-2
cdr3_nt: TGTGCCAGCAGCCAAGCAGGGGGTAATCAGCCCCAGCATTTT
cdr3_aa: CASSQAGGNQPQHF

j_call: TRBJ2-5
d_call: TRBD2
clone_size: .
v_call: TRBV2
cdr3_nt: TGTGCCAGCACTCGGAGTAGCGGGGGGGGAGAGACCCAGTACTTC
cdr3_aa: CASTRSSGGGETQYF

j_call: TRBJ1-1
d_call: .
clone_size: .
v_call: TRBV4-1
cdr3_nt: TGCGCCAGCAGCCAAGATCGGGTGAACACTGAAGCTTTCTTT
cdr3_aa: CASSQDRVNTEAFF

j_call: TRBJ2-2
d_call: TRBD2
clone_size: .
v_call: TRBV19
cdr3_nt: TGTGCCAGTAGTATAGTAATAGCGGGGGGGCTTGTCGCCGGGGAGCTGTTTTTT
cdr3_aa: CASSIVIAGGLVAGELFF

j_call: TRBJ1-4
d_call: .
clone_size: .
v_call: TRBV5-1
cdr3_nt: TGCGCCAGCAGCTCGGGGGAGCTGTCTAATGAAAAACTGTTTTTT
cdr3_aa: CASSSGELSNEKLFF

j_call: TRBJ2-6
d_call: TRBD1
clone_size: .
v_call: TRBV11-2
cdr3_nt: TGTGCCAGCAGCTTAGGCTGGACAGGGTACGCCGGGGCCAACGTCCTGACTTTC
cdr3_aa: CASSLGWTGYAGANVLTF

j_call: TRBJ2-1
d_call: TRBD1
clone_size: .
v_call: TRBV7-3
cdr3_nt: TGTGCCAGCAGCTTAGGGGCAGGGGGACGTGAGCAGTTCTTC
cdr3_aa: CASSLGAGGREQFF

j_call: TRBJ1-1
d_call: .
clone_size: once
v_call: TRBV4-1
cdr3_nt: TGCGCCAGCAGCCAAGATCGGCAGGGAAACACTGAAGCTTTCTTT
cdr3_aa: CASSQDRQGNTEAFF